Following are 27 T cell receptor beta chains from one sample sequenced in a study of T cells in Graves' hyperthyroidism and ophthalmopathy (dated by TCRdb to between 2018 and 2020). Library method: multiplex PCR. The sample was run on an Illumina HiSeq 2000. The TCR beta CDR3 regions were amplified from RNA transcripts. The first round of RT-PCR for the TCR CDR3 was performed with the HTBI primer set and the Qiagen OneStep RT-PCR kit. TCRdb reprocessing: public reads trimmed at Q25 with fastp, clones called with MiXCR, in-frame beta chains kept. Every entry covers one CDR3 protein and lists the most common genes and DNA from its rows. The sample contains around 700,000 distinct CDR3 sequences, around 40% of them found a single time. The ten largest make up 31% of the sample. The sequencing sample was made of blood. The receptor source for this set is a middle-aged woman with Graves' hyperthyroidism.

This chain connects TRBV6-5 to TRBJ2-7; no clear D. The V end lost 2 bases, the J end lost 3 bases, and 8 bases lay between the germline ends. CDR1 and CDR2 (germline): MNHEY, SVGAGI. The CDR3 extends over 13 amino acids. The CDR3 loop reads CASSYRQNYEQYF. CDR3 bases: TGTGCCAGCAGTTACAGGCAGAACTACGAGCAGTACTTC.

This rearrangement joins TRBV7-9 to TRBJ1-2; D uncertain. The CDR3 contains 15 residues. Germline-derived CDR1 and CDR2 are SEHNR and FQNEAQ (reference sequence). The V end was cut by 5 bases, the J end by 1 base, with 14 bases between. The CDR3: CASSHPQEINYGYTF. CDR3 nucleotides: TGTGCCAGCAGCCATCCCCAGGAGATTAACTATGGCTACACCTTC. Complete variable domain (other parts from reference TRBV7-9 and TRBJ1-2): DTGVSQNPRHKITKRGQNVTFRCDPISEHNRLYWYRQTLGQGPEFLTYFQNEAQLEKSRLLSDRFSAERPKGSFSTLEIQRTEQGDSAMYLCASSHPQEINYGYTFGSGTRLTVV.

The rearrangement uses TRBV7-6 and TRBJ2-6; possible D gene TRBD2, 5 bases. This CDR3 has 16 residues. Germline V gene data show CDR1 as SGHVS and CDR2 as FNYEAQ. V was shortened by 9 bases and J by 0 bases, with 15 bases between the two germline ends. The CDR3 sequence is CASEGGGGSGANVLTF. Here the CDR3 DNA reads TGTGCCAGTGAGGGCGGCGGAGGCTCTGGGGCCAACGTCCTGACTTTC.

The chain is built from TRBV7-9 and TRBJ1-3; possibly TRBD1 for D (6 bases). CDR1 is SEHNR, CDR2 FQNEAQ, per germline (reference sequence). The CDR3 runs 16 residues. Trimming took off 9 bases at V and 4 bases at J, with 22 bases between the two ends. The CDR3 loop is CASSPSTGTTGNTIYF. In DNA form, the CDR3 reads TGTGCCAGTAGCCCATCAACCGGGACAACCGGAAACACCATATATTTT.

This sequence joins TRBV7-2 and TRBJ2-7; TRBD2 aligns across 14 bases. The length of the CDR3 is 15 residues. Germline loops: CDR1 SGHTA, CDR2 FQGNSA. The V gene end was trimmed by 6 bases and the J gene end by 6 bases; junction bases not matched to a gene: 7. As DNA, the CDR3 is TGTGCCAGCAGAGGGGGGACTAGCGGGAGTTCCGAGCAGTACTTC. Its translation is CASRGGTSGSSEQYF.

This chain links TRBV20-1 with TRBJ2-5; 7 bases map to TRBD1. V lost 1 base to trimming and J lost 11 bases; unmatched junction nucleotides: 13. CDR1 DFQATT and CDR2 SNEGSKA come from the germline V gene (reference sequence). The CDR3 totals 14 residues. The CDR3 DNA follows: TGCAGTGCTAGAGGGGCGAGGGGGACAGATACGCAGTACTTC. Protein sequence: CSARGARGTDTQYF.

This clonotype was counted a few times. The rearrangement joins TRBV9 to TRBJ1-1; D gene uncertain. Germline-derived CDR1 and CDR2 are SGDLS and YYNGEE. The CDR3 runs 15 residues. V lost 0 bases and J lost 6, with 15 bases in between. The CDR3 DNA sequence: TGTGCCAGCAGCGTAGCATGGGAGGGTTACGCTGAAGCTTTCTTT. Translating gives CASSVAWEGYAEAFF. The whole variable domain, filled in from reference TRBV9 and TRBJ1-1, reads DSGVTQTPKHLITATGQRVTLRCSPRSGDLSVYWYQQSLDQGLQFLIQYYNGEERAKGNILERFSAQQFPDLHSELNLSSLELGDSALYFCASSVAWEGYAEAFFGQGTRLTVV.

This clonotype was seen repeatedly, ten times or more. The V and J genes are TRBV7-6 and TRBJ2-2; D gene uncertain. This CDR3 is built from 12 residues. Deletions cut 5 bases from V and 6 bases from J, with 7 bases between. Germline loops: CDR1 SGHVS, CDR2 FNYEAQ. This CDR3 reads CASSLVPGELFF. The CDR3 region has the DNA TGTGCCAGCAGCCTCGTTCCCGGGGAGCTGTTTTTT.

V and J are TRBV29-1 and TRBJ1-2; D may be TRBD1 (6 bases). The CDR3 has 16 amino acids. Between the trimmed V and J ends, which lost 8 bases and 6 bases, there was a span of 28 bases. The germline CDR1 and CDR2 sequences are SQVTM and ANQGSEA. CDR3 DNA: TGCAGCCATCAGGGGTGGGCCAGGGTAGTAGGGAATGGCTACACCTTC. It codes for CSHQGWARVVGNGYTF.

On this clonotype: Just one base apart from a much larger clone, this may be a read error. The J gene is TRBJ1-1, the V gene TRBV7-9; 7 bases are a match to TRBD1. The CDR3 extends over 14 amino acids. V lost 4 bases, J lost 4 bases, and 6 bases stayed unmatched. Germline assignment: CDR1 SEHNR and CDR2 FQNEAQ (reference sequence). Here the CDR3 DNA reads TGTGCCAGCAGCTCAACCCGGGACAGCACTGAAGCTTTCTTT. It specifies CASSSTRDSTEAFF.

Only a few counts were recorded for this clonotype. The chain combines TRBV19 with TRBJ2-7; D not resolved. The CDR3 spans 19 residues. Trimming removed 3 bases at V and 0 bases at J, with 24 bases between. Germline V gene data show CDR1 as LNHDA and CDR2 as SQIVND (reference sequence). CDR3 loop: CASSIHDVQIAPSSYEQYF. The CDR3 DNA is TGTGCCAGTAGTATTCATGATGTCCAGATAGCTCCGAGCTCCTACGAGCAGTACTTC.

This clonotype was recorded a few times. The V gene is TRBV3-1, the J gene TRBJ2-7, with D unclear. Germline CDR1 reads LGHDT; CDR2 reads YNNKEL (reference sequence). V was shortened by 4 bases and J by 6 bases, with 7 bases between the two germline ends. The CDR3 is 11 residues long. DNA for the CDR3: TGTGCCAGCAGCCTCCAAACCGAGCAGTACTTC. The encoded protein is CASSLQTEQYF.

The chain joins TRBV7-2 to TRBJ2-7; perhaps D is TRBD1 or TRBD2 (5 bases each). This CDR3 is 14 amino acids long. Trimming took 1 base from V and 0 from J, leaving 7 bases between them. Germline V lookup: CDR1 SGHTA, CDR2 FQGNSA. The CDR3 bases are TGTGCCAGCAGCTTAGACGGGGCCTCCTACGAGCAGTACTTC. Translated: CASSLDGASYEQYF.

CDR3 DNA sequence: TGTGCCAGCAGCTTAGGATTCTGGACAGGTTCAGGCAATCAGCCCCAGCATTTT. Translated, it gives CASSLGFWTGSGNQPQHF. The chain uses TRBV5-6 and TRBJ1-5; 7 bases map to TRBD1. Germline-derived CDR1 and CDR2 are SGHDT and YYEEEE. J was trimmed by 2 bases and V by 2 bases; bases with no gene match: 13. CDR3 length: 18 residues. Looking up the rest from reference TRBV5-6 and TRBJ1-5 gives the full variable domain: DAGVTQSPTHLIKTRGQQVTLRCSPKSGHDTVSWYQQALGQGPQFIFQYYEEEERQRGNFPDRFSGHQFPNYSSELNVNALLLGDSALYLCASSLGFWTGSGNQPQHFGDGTRLSIL.

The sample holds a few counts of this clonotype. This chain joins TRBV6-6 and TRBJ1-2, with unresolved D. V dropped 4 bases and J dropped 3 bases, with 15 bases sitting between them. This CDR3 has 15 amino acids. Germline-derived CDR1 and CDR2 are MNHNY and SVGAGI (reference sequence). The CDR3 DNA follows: TGTGCCAGCAGTTCCTCGGACCGGTATGACTATGGCTACACCTTC. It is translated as CASSSSDRYDYGYTF.

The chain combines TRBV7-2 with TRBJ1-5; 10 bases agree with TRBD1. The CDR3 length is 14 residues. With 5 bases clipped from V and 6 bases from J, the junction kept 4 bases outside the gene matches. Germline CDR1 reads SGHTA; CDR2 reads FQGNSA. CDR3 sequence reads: CASSAGQGSQPQHF. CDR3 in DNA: TGTGCCAGCAGCGCGGGACAGGGGTCTCAGCCCCAGCATTTT.

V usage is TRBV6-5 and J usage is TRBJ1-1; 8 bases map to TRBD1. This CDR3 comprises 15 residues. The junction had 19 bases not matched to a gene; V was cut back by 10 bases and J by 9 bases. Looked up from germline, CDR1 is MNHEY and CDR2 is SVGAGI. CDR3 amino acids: CATRPSTSGGGKAFF. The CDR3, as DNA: TGTGCCACCAGGCCCTCCACATCAGGGGGCGGGAAAGCTTTCTTT.

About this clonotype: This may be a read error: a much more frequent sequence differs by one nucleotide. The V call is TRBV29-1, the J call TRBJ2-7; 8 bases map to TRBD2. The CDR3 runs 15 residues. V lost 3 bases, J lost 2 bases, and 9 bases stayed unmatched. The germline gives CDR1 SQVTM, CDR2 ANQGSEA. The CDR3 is CSVELSGGEPYEQYF. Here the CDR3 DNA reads TGCAGCGTTGAGTTGTCGGGAGGGGAGCCCTACGAGCAGTACTTC.

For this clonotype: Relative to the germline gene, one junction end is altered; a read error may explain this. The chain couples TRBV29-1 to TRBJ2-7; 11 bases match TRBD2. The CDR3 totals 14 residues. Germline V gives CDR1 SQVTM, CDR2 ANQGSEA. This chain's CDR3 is CSVRSGGAPYEQCF. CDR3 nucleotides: TGCAGCGTACGTAGCGGGGGGGCCCCCTACGAGCAGTGCTTC.

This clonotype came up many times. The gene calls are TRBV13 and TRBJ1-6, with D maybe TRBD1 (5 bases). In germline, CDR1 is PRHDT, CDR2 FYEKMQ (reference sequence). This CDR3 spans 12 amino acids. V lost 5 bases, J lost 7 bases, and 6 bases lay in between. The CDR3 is CASSRTNSPLHF. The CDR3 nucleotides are TGTGCCAGCAGCCGGACAAATTCACCCCTCCACTTT.

CDR3 sequence reads: CASSYPRGRDTGELFF. The CDR3 nucleotides read TGTGCCAGCAGTTACCCCCGGGGGCGAGACACCGGGGAGCTGTTTTTT. This chain links TRBV2 with TRBJ2-2; D is perhaps TRBD1 or TRBD2 (6 bases each). Between the trimmed V and J ends, which lost 5 bases and 3 bases, there was a span of 16 bases. CDR3 length equals 16 residues. Germline V gene sequence: CDR1 SNHLY, CDR2 FYNNEI. The entire variable domain, with the rest obtained from reference TRBV2 and TRBJ2-2, is as follows: EPEVTQTPSHQVTQMGQEVILRCVPISNHLYFYWYRQILGQKVEFLVSFYNNEISEKSEIFDDQFSVERPDGSNFTLKIRSTKLEDSAMYFCASSYPRGRDTGELFFGEGSRLTVL.

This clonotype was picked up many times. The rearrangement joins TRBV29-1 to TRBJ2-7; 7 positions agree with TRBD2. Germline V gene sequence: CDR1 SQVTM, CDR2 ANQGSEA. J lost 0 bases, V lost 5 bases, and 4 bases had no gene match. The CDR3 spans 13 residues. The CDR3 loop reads CSVKRGSSYEQYF. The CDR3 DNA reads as TGCAGCGTTAAACGCGGGAGCTCCTACGAGCAGTACTTC.

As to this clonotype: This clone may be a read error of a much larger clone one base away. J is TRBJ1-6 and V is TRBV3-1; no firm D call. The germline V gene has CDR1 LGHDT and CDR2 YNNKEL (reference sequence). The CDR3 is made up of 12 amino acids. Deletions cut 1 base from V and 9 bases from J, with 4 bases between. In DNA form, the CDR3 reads TGTGCCAGCAGCCAAGCGGGTTCACCCCTCCACTTT. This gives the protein CASSQAGSPLHF. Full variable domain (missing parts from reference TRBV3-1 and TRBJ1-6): DTAVSQTPKYLVTQMGNDKSIKCEQNLGHDTMYWYKQDSKKFLKIMFSYNNKELIINETVPNRFSPKSPDKAHLNLHINSLELGDSAVYFCASSQAGSPLHFGNGTRLTVT.

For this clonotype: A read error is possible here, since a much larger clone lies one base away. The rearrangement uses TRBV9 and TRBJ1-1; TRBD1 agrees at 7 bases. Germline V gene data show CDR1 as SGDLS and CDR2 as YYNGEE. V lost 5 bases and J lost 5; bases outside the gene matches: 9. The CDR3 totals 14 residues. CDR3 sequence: CASSADRAWTEAFF. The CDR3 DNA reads TGTGCCAGCAGTGCCGACAGGGCGTGGACTGAAGCTTTCTTT.

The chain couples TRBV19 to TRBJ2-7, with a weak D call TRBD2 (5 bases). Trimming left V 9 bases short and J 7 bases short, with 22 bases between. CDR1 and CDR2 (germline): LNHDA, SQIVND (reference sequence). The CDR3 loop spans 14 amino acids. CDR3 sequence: CASTPGLAYSEQYF. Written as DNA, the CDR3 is TGTGCCAGCACCCCGGGCCTAGCCTACAGTGAGCAGTACTTC.

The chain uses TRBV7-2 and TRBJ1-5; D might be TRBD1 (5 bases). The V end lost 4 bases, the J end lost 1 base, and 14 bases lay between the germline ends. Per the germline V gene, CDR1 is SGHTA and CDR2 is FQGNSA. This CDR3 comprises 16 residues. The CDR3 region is CASSYPGGRSNQPQHF. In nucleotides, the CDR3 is TGTGCCAGCAGCTACCCGGGGGGTCGGAGCAATCAGCCCCAGCATTTT.

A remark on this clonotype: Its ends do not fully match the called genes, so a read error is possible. The CDR3 is CASSQDRKALGSTIYF. DNA of the CDR3: TGCGCCAGCAGCCAAGATAGGAAGGCCCTAGGAAGCACCATATATTTT. This chain connects TRBV4-1 to TRBJ1-3; unclear D gene. The CDR3 length is 16 residues. Germline lookup yields CDR1 MGHRA and CDR2 YSYEKL.